This T cell receptor beta chain was recorded in a study of T cells in Graves' hyperthyroidism and ophthalmopathy. Study context: Peripheral blood collection took place at initial diagnosis, before any treatment.

TCR beta CDR3 regions were amplified from RNA. In the first-round RT-PCR of the TCR CDR3, the HTBI primer set was used. TCRdb re-derived calls from the multiplex PCR reads in MiXCR, one entry per CDR3 protein. The data show 200,000 or so distinct CDR3 sequences, less than 20% seen once. Study conclusions and caveats: Also found in blood were most expanded thyroid clonotypes above 0.001.

In this sample, this clonotype turned up many times. No antigen is known for it. Sequenced: blood. This receptor was taken from a woman aged 50 to 65 with Graves' hyperthyroidism.

Here the CDR3 reads CASSSKTGQGGADTQYF. The CDR3 DNA reads as TGCGCCAGCAGCTCCAAAACCGGACAGGGGGGCGCAGATACGCAGTATTTT. V is TRBV5-1 and J is TRBJ2-3; 10 nucleotides align to TRBD1. CDR1 is SGHRS, CDR2 YFSETQ, per germline. This CDR3 comprises 17 residues. The V gene end was trimmed by 3 bases and the J gene end by 4 bases; junction bases not matched to a gene: 11.